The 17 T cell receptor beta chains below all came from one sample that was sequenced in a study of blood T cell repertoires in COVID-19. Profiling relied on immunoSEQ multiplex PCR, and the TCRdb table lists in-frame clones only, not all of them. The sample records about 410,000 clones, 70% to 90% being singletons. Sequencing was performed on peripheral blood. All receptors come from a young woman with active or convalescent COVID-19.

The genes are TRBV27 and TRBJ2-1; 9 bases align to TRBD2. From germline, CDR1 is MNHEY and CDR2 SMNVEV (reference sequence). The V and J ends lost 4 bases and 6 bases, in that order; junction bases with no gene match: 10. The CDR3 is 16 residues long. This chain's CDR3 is CASSSIIAGASNEQFF. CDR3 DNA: TGTGCCAGCAGTTCAATAATAGCGGGAGCCTCCAATGAGCAGTTCTTC.

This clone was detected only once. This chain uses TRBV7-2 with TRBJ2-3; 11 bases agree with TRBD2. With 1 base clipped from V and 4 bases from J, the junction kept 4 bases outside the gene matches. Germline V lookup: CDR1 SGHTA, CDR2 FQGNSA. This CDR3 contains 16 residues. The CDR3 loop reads CASSLGLAGGADTQYF. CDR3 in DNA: TGTGCCAGCAGCTTAGGGCTAGCGGGAGGCGCAGATACGCAGTATTTT.

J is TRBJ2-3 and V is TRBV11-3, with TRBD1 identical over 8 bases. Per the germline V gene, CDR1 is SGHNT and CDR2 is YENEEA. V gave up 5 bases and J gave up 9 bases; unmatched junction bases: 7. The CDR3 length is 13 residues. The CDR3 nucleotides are TGTGCCAGCAGCCCGGGACAGGACACCACGCAGTATTTT. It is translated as CASSPGQDTTQYF.

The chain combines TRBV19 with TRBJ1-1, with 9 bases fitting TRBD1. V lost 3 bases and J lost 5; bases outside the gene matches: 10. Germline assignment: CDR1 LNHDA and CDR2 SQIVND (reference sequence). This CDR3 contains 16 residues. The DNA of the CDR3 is TGTGCCAGTAGTATCTACCGACAGGGGGGAAGGACTGAAGCTTTCTTT. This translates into CASSIYRQGGRTEAFF.

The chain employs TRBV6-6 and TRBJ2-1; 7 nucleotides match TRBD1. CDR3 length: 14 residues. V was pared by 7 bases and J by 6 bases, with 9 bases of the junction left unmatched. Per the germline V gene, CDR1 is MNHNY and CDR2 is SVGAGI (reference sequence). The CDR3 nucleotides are TGTGCCAGCACACCGACAGGGAATCTCAATGAGCAGTTCTTC. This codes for CASTPTGNLNEQFF.

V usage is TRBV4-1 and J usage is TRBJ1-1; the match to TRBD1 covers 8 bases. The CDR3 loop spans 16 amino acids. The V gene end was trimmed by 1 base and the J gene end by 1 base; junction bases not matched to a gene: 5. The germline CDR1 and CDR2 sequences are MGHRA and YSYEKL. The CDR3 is CASSQGTGTSNTEAFF. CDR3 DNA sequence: TGCGCCAGCAGCCAAGGGACAGGGACGTCGAACACTGAAGCTTTCTTT.

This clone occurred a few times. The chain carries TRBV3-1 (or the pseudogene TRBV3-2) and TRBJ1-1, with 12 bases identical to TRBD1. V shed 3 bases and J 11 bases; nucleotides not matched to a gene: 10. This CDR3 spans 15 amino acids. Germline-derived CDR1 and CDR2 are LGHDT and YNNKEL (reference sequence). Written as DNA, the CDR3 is TGTGCCAGCAGCCAGTCCGGGGACAGGGGGCGAGTGGCTTTCTTT. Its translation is CASSQSGDRGRVAFF.

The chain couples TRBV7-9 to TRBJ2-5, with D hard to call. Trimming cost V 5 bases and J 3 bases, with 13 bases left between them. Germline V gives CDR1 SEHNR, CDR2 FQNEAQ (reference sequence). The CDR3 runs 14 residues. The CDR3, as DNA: TGTGCCAGCAGCCCGTACTCGAGTAAAGAGACCCAGTACTTC. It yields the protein CASSPYSSKETQYF.

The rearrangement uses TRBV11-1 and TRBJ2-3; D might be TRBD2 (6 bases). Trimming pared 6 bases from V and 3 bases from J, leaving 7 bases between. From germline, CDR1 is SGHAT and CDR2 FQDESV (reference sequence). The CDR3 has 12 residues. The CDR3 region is CASREGTDTQYF. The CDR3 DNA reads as TGTGCCAGCAGGGAGGGGACAGATACGCAGTATTTT.

The CDR3 sequence is CASKNRDTLENIQYF. Here the CDR3 DNA reads TGTGCCAGTAAAAACAGGGATACCCTTGAAAACATTCAGTACTTC. The chain is built from TRBV19 and TRBJ2-4; possible D gene TRBD1, 6 bases. The CDR3 sequence is 15 residues long. Germline V CDR1 and CDR2: LNHDA, SQIVND (reference sequence). V lost 7 bases to trimming and J lost 5 bases, with 18 bases between them.

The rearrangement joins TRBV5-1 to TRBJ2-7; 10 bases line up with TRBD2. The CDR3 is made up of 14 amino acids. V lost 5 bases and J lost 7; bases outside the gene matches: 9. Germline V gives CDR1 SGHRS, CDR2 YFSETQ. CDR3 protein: CASSYSGGPREQYF. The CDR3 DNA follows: TGCGCCAGCAGTTATAGCGGGGGGCCTCGGGAGCAGTACTTC.

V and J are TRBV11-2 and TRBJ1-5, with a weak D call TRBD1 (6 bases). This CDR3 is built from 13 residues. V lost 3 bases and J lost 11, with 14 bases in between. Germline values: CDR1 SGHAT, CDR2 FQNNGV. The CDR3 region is CASSFDRYGAQHF. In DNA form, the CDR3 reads TGTGCCAGCAGCTTCGACAGGTACGGGGCCCAGCATTTT. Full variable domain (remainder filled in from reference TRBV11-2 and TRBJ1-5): EAGVAQSPRYKIIEKRQSVAFWCNPISGHATLYWYQQILGQGPKLLIQFQNNGVVDDSQLPKDRFSAERLKGVDSTLKIQPAKLEDSAVYLCASSFDRYGAQHFGDGTRLSIL.

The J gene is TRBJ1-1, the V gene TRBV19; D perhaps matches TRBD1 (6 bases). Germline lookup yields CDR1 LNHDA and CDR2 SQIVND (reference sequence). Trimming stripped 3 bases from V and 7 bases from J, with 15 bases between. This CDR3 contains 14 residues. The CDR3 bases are TGTGCCAGTAGTATTGGCGGGGGGCGCGTTGAAGCTTTCTTT. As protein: CASSIGGGRVEAFF.

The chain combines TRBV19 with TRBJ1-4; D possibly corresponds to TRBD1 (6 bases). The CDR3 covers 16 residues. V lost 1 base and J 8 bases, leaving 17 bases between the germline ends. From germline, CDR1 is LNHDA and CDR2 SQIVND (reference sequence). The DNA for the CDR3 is TGTGCCAGTAGTATAGGGGGGCCCTCACGGAGCGAAAAACTGTTTTTT. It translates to CASSIGGPSRSEKLFF.

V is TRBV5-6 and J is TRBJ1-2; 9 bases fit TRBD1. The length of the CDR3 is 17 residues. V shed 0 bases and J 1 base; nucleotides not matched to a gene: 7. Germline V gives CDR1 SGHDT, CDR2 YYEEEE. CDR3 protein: CASSLEYLTGGNYGYTF. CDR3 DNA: TGTGCCAGCAGCTTGGAGTACCTGACAGGGGGTAACTATGGCTACACCTTC.

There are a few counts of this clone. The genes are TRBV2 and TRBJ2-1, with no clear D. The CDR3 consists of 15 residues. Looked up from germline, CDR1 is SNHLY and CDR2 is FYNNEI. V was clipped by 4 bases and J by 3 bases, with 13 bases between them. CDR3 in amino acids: CASSVKLPVYNEQFF. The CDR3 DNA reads TGTGCCAGCAGTGTAAAGCTCCCGGTCTACAATGAGCAGTTCTTC.

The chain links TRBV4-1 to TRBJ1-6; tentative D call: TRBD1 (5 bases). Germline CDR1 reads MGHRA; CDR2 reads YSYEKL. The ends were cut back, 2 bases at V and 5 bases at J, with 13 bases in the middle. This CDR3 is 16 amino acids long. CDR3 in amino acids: CASSQIQGGDNSPLHF. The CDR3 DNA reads TGCGCCAGCAGCCAAATCCAGGGAGGGGATAATTCACCCCTCCACTTT.